These T cell receptor beta chains were read from a single sample in a study of OX40 agonist ivuxolimab in advanced cancers. Assay used: immunoSEQ multiplex PCR; TCRdb lists only in-frame clones, some missing. The sample holds under 80,000 clones, around nine tenths seen once. The specimen was CD4+ or CD8+ T cells sorted from blood, collected in a trial of the OX40 agonist ivuxolimab. These receptors all stem from an adult with an advanced solid tumor such as melanoma, head and neck, liver or kidney cancer. Both conserved end residues are part of each CDR3. The D gene is left open where the match is weak. Expanded clones get a size class; other rows say once, few or many, or leave the size out.

J,size,V,D,CDR3,DNA
TRBJ2-7,NA,TRBV7-9,TRBD1,CASSFMGQGIGYEQYF,TGTGCCAGCAGCTTTATGGGACAGGGGATCGGCTACGAGCAGTACTTC
TRBJ2-2,NA,TRBV4-2,TRBD2,CASSYPSGGAPGELFF,TGTGCCAGCAGCTACCCTAGCGGGGGGGCCCCCGGGGAGCTGTTTTTT
TRBJ2-7,NA,TRBV14,NA,CASSQQNSYEQYF,TGTGCCAGCAGCCAACAAAACTCCTACGAGCAGTACTTC
TRBJ2-3,NA,TRBV5-8,NA,CASSFGANTDTQYF,TGTGCCAGCAGCTTTGGGGCGAACACAGATACGCAGTATTTT
TRBJ1-2,few,TRBV6-1,TRBD1,CASSVPSRQGALYYGYTF,TGTGCCAGCAGTGTCCCCTCTAGACAGGGGGCGTTGTACTATGGCTACACCTTC
TRBJ1-1,NA,TRBV19,NA,CASTPIEREATEAFF,TGTGCCAGTACCCCGATCGAAAGAGAAGCCACTGAAGCTTTCTTT
TRBJ2-1,NA,TRBV30,TRBD2,CAWKGGSPRAQFF,TGTGCCTGGAAAGGCGGGAGCCCTCGTGCGCAGTTCTTC
TRBJ1-2,NA,TRBV5-4,TRBD1,CASSLRTGGGYGYTF,TGTGCCAGCAGCCTCCGGACAGGGGGCGGGTATGGCTACACCTTC
TRBJ2-7,NA,TRBV27,TRBD2,CATRAGGAYEQYF,TGTGCCACCCGAGCGGGAGGGGCCTACGAGCAGTACTTC
TRBJ2-7,NA,TRBV6-5,NA,CASSHSYEQYF,TGTGCCAGCAGCCACAGTTACGAGCAGTACTTC
TRBJ2-3,NA,TRBV20-1,NA,CSASVFFWGYF,TGCAGTGCTAGTGTCTTTTTTTGGGGGTATTTT
TRBJ1-1,once,TRBV29-1,NA,CSVRPSNTEAFF,TGCAGCGTTCGCCCCTCGAACACTGAAGCTTTCTTT
TRBJ2-3,NA,TRBV5-4,NA,CASRTELATSTDTQYF,TGTGCCAGCAGAACAGAATTAGCGACCAGCACAGATACGCAGTATTTT
TRBJ2-3,NA,TRBV7-3,TRBD2,CASSLGPSGSTDTQYF,TGTGCCAGCAGCTTGGGCCCTAGCGGGAGCACAGATACGCAGTATTTT
TRBJ2-2,NA,TRBV7-3,NA,CASSPYTAGELFF,TGTGCCAGCAGCCCATATACAGCCGGGGAGCTGTTTTTT
TRBJ2-3,NA,TRBV6-6,NA,CASSYGPVRTDTQYF,TGTGCCAGCAGTTACGGGCCAGTCCGCACAGATACGCAGTATTTT
TRBJ2-2,NA,TRBV18,NA,CASSPLPVFNTGELFF,TGTGCCAGCTCACCATTGCCCGTTTTTAACACCGGGGAGCTGTTTTTT
TRBJ1-1,NA,TRBV7-2,NA,CASSSYGPSEAFF,TGTGCCAGCAGCTCCTATGGACCAAGTGAAGCTTTCTTT
TRBJ2-7,once,TRBV28,TRBD1,CASIGQGVHSYEQYF,TGTGCCAGCATCGGACAGGGGGTGCACTCCTACGAGCAGTACTTC
TRBJ2-2,once,TRBV11-2,NA,CASSLVARRGGELFF,TGTGCCAGCAGCTTAGTGGCCCGTAGGGGCGGGGAGCTGTTTTTT
TRBJ2-5,NA,TRBV18,TRBD2,CASSPARAGGRETQYF,TGTGCCAGCTCACCGGCCCGGGCGGGGGGTAGAGAGACCCAGTACTTC
TRBJ2-3,NA,TRBV4-2,NA,CASSPPRGTQYF,TGTGCCAGCAGCCCCCCGCGTGGTACGCAGTATTTT
TRBJ2-5,NA,TRBV19,TRBD2,CASSIVAGEETQYF,TGTGCCAGTAGTATCGTAGCGGGGGAAGAGACCCAGTACTTC
TRBJ1-1,NA,TRBV7-9,TRBD1,CASSSITGADEAFF,TGTGCCAGCAGCTCGATAACAGGGGCCGATGAAGCTTTCTTT
TRBJ1-5,few,TRBV18,NA,CASSEAERRPQHF,TGTGCCAGCTCAGAGGCAGAACGCCGACCCCAGCATTTT
TRBJ1-1,NA,TRBV28,NA,CASGGDIYTEAFF,TGTGCCAGCGGGGGGGACATCTACACTGAAGCTTTCTTT
TRBJ2-2,NA,TRBV5-1,NA,CASSLQRFTGELFF,TGCGCCAGCAGCTTGCAGCGGTTCACCGGGGAGCTGTTTTTT
TRBJ1-5,NA,TRBV28,NA,CASSLGGRFQPQHF,TGTGCCAGCAGCCTAGGCGGTAGGTTTCAGCCCCAGCATTTT
TRBJ1-5,few,TRBV19,NA,CASTTVNNQPQHF,TGTGCCAGTACCACGGTAAACAATCAGCCCCAGCATTTT
TRBJ1-1,NA,TRBV19,TRBD1,CASSFGQESEAFF,TGTGCCAGTAGTTTCGGACAGGAGTCTGAAGCTTTCTTT
TRBJ1-2,NA,TRBV27,NA,CASRFITGNYGYTF,TGTGCCAGCAGATTTATCACAGGGAACTATGGCTACACCTTC
TRBJ2-2,NA,TRBV19,TRBD1,CASRDRGRGSGELFF,TGTGCCAGTAGAGACAGGGGGCGCGGGTCCGGGGAGCTGTTTTTT
TRBJ1-4,NA,TRBV19,NA,CASSTRPEGKLFF,TGTGCCAGTAGTACAAGACCGGAGGGGAAACTGTTTTTT
TRBJ1-1,NA,TRBV19,NA,CASSFGENTEAFF,TGTGCCAGTAGCTTCGGCGAGAACACTGAAGCTTTCTTT
TRBJ1-2,few,TRBV28,TRBD1,CASSLTGGAYGYTF,TGTGCCAGCAGTTTAACAGGGGGCGCCTATGGCTACACCTTC
TRBJ2-7,NA,TRBV15,NA,CATNSYPTENEQYF,TGTGCCACCAATTCCTATCCTACAGAGAACGAGCAGTACTTC
TRBJ1-1,NA,TRBV15,NA,CATSRAGLGGTEAFF,TGTGCCACCAGCAGAGCGGGGTTGGGTGGTACTGAAGCTTTCTTT
TRBJ2-2,NA,TRBV7-7,NA,CASSPGTTLFTGELFF,TGTGCCAGCAGCCCCGGGACAACCCTCTTCACCGGGGAGCTGTTTTTT
TRBJ2-6,NA,TRBV4-3,NA,CASSQDSPTLYSGANVLTF,TGCGCCAGCAGCCAAGACTCCCCCACTCTTTACTCTGGGGCCAACGTCCTGACTTTC
TRBJ1-2,NA,TRBV7-9,NA,CASSLEEASNYGYTF,TGTGCCAGCAGCTTAGAGGAGGCTTCTAACTATGGCTACACCTTC
TRBJ2-3,NA,TRBV27,TRBD2,CASLSGTRLTDTQYF,TGTGCCAGCCTCTCCGGGACTAGGCTCACAGATACGCAGTATTTT
TRBJ2-6,once,TRBV5-1,NA,CASSIGSGANVLTF,TGCGCCAGCAGCATCGGATCCGGGGCCAACGTCCTGACTTTC
TRBJ2-7,once,TRBV18,TRBD2,CASSPGLERASTSYF,TGTGCCAGCTCCCCGGGACTAGAGCGGGCCTCCACCAGCTACTTC
TRBJ1-2,NA,TRBV19,TRBD1,CASSMGQGDDGYTF,TGTGCCAGTAGTATGGGACAGGGGGATGATGGCTACACCTTC
TRBJ2-3,NA,TRBV4-1,TRBD2,CASSRGAGVRSDTQYF,TGCGCCAGCAGCCGAGGAGCGGGGGTAAGGTCAGATACGCAGTATTTT
TRBJ2-3,NA,TRBV28,NA,CASSPYTGRFTVTDTQYF,TGTGCCAGCAGTCCATATACGGGGCGCTTTACGGTAACAGATACGCAGTATTTT
TRBJ2-3,NA,TRBV5-4,NA,CASSTSPGQRTDTQYF,TGTGCCAGCAGCACTAGCCCGGGACAGCGCACAGATACGCAGTATTTT
TRBJ1-1,once,TRBV7-3,NA,CASSLSGDLQNTEAFF,TGTGCCAGCAGCTTAAGCGGGGACCTACAGAACACTGAAGCTTTCTTT
TRBJ2-3,once,TRBV5-1,NA,CASSLEGRGSTDTQYF,TGCGCCAGCAGCTTGGAAGGACGGGGGAGCACAGATACGCAGTATTTT
TRBJ1-6,NA,TRBV6-5,NA,CASTQGASPLHF,TGTGCCAGCACCCAGGGAGCTTCACCCCTCCACTTT
TRBJ1-6,NA,TRBV27,NA,CASSSTSRVNSPLHF,TGTGCCAGCAGTTCCACCTCCAGGGTGAATTCACCCCTCCACTTT
TRBJ2-7,NA,TRBV27,NA,CASRKVLRGAYEQYF,TGTGCCAGCAGGAAGGTTTTGCGGGGCGCCTACGAGCAGTACTTC
TRBJ1-1,NA,TRBV5-1,TRBD1,CASSSDAGGSTEAFF,TGCGCCAGCAGCTCCGACGCAGGGGGGAGCACTGAAGCTTTCTTT
TRBJ2-7,NA,TRBV30,NA,CAWSGQVANEQYF,TGTGCCTGGAGTGGACAGGTGGCCAACGAGCAGTACTTC